This T cell receptor (beta chain) originates from a study of T cell clonality in common variable immunodeficiency. Study-level findings and limits: Compared with controls, CVID subjects had fewer shared TCRbeta clones. CVID subjects showed higher TCRbeta clonality than healthy controls. Fewer deletions and N-nucleotide insertions were reportedly seen in common variable immunodeficiency TCR beta sequences.

Generated by immunoSEQ multiplex PCR, the TCRdb table keeps only in-frame clones and is missing some. The table for this sample gives around 8,000 clones. Germline trimming cut 5 bases from V and 5 bases from J; bases unmatched to any gene: 6. The CDR3 covers 14 residues. Per the germline V gene, CDR1 is SGHTA and CDR2 is FQGNSA. CVID subjects were around 16 female and some 28 male, aged roughly 9 to 70. In regard to this clone: The antigen is not known. The CDR3 is cut off 3 residues early in the read; its end comes from the germline J gene.

The chain recombines TRBV7-2 with TRBJ2-1; 7 nucleotides line up with TRBD2. The origin of this receptor is a human donor with common variable immunodeficiency. Source material: peripheral blood mononuclear cells. CDR3 DNA, as far as it was read: TGTGCCAGCAGCCAAAGGCGGGAGAACAATGAG. This encodes CASSQRRENNE. The full CDR3 reads CASSQRRENNEQFF.